The 16 T cell receptor beta chains below all came from one sample that was sequenced in a study of blood T cell repertoires in COVID-19. TCRdb's table, derived via immunoSEQ multiplex PCR, lists solely in-frame clones and lacks some. The table includes tens of thousands of clones, approximately 80% detected once. The sample was peripheral blood. All receptors come from a human donor in a cohort sampled during active COVID-19.

The rearrangement links TRBV7-2 to TRBJ2-3; 9 positions match TRBD1. CDR1 and CDR2 (germline): SGHTA, FQGNSA. The junction had 6 bases not matched to a gene; V was cut back by 7 bases and J by 4 bases. CDR3 length equals 14 residues. CDR3 in amino acids: CASTLDRGPDTQYF. The CDR3 coding sequence is TGTGCCAGCACTCTGGACAGGGGCCCAGATACGCAGTATTTT.

The chain links TRBV20-1 to TRBJ2-1; no firm D call. With 6 bases removed from V and 0 bases from J, the gap between germline ends came to 3 bases. This CDR3 comprises 11 residues. From germline, CDR1 is DFQATT and CDR2 SNEGSKA (reference sequence). In DNA form, the CDR3 reads TGCAGTGCCAGCTCCTACAATGAGCAGTTCTTC. Its protein product is CSASSYNEQFF.

The chain joins TRBV28 to TRBJ2-3; a possible D gene is TRBD1 (6 bases). The CDR3 totals 15 residues. In germline, CDR1 is MDHEN, CDR2 SYDVKM. Trimming took 4 bases from V and 4 from J, leaving 15 bases between them. Here the CDR3 reads CASSSYRVGADTQYF. Written as DNA, the CDR3 is TGTGCCAGCAGTTCTTACAGGGTTGGGGCAGATACGCAGTATTTT.

The V call is TRBV5-6, the J call TRBJ2-7; TRBD2 agrees at 11 bases. Losses at the gene ends were 5 bases for V and 4 bases for J; bases not matched to a gene: 5. The germline V gene has CDR1 SGHDT and CDR2 YYEEEE. This CDR3 is built from 14 residues. This CDR3 is CASSGTSGGYEQYF. The CDR3 DNA reads as TGTGCCAGCAGTGGGACTAGCGGTGGGTACGAGCAGTACTTC.

The genes are TRBV4-3 and TRBJ1-3; D is ambiguous. Germline CDR1 is LGHNA and CDR2 is YSLEER. V lost 1 base and J lost 1, with 8 bases in between. The CDR3 contains 15 residues. In DNA form, the CDR3 reads TGCGCCAGCAGCCAAGCTTTGACTTCTGGAAACACCATATATTTT. The encoded protein is CASSQALTSGNTIYF.

The chain joins TRBV18 to TRBJ1-4; TRBD1 agrees at 9 bases. Germline V CDR1 and CDR2: KGHSH, LQKENI. The CDR3 loop spans 15 amino acids. The J segment lost 3 bases and the V segment lost 4 bases, leaving 3 bases of the junction unmatched. For the CDR3, the DNA is TGTGCCAGCTCACGAAGACAGGGGGCTAATGAAAAACTGTTTTTT. Amino acid sequence: CASSRRQGANEKLFF. Combining the CDR3 with reference TRBV18 and TRBJ1-4 gives the whole variable domain NAGVMQNPRHLVRRRGQEARLRCSPMKGHSHVYWYRQLPEEGLKFMVYLQKENIIDESGMPKERFSAEFPKEGPSILRIQQVVRGDSAAYFCASSRRQGANEKLFFGSGTQLSVL.

The genes are TRBV9 and TRBJ2-3, with TRBD1 as a possible D gene (6 bases). Looked up from germline, CDR1 is SGDLS and CDR2 is YYNGEE. The CDR3 runs to 15 residues. V shed 0 bases and J shed 2 bases, with 10 bases lying between them. The CDR3 loop reads CASSVGWTDTDTQYF. The CDR3 nucleotides are TGTGCCAGCAGCGTAGGGTGGACAGACACAGATACGCAGTATTTT.

This chain links TRBV27 with TRBJ2-3, with 8 bases identical to TRBD2. The CDR3 sequence is 14 residues long. The ends lost 4 bases at V and 2 bases at J; junction bases unmatched: 2. CDR1 is MNHEY, CDR2 SMNVEV, per germline (reference sequence). CDR3 coding DNA: TGTGCCAGCAGTTCGCGGGGGGTCACAGATACGCAGTATTTT. It is translated as CASSSRGVTDTQYF.

The J gene is TRBJ1-3, the V gene TRBV30; D is uncertain. Germline CDR1 and CDR2: GTSNPN and SVGIG (reference sequence). V lost 5 bases and J 2 bases, leaving 13 bases between the germline ends. This CDR3 is built from 14 residues. The CDR3 DNA is TGTGCCTGGGAGGAGATGATGGCTGGAAACACCATATATTTT. Its translation is CAWEEMMAGNTIYF.

In its sample, this clone was seen a few times. V is TRBV28 and J is TRBJ2-7; tentative D call: TRBD2 (6 bases). Between the trimmed V and J ends, which lost 8 bases and 2 bases, there was a span of 10 bases. Per the germline V gene, CDR1 is MDHEN and CDR2 is SYDVKM. CDR3 length: 12 residues. The CDR3 loop is CASATGAYEQYF. In DNA form, the CDR3 reads TGTGCCAGCGCCACGGGGGCCTACGAGCAGTACTTC. Using reference TRBV28 and TRBJ2-7 for the parts outside the CDR3, the full variable domain is DVKVTQSSRYLVKRTGEKVFLECVQDMDHENMFWYRQDPGLGLRLIYFSYDVKMKEKGDIPEGYSVSREKKERFSLILESASTNQTSMYLCASATGAYEQYFGPGTRLTVT.

The genes are TRBV15 and TRBJ1-4; D is ambiguous. The CDR3 loop spans 16 amino acids. Trimming shortened V by 0 bases and J by 8 bases, and 16 bases separated the two germline ends. The V gene's germline CDR1 is LNHNV and CDR2 YYDKDF (reference sequence). CDR3 nucleotides: TGTGCCACCAGCAGAGATAACGAGGGAGGTCGGGAAAAACTGTTTTTT. Its translation is CATSRDNEGGREKLFF.

This chain links TRBV7-8 with TRBJ2-3, with 8 bases lining up with TRBD2. With V trimmed by 4 bases and J by 0 bases, 6 bases remained unmatched. The CDR3 covers 16 residues. Germline V gives CDR1 SGHVS, CDR2 FQNEAQ. The CDR3 spells CASSSPGGGSTDTQYF. The CDR3 DNA sequence: TGTGCCAGCAGCTCACCGGGAGGGGGAAGCACAGATACGCAGTATTTT.

The chain joins TRBV5-8 to TRBJ1-5; D call uncertain. Trimming left V 2 bases short and J 3 bases short, with 3 bases between. There are 12 residues in the CDR3. Germline V gene lookup returns CDR1 SGHTS and CDR2 YDEGEE. The CDR3 loop is CASSFYNQPQHF. In DNA form, the CDR3 reads TGTGCCAGCAGCTTCTACAATCAGCCCCAGCATTTT.

The rearrangement uses TRBV7-2 and TRBJ2-3, with 8 bases lining up with TRBD2. This CDR3 region has 14 residues. The V gene end was trimmed by 4 bases and the J gene end by 7 bases; junction bases not matched to a gene: 7. Germline V gene sequence: CDR1 SGHTA, CDR2 FQGNSA. Here the CDR3 DNA reads TGTGCCAGCAGCTCCCGGGGGGGGCTTAATACGCAGTATTTT. Its protein is CASSSRGGLNTQYF.

This clone was recorded a few times. The chain has TRBV7-9 and TRBJ2-7; 9 bases match TRBD1. The V gene end was trimmed by 1 base and the J gene end by 3 bases; junction bases not matched to a gene: 4. This CDR3 spans 15 amino acids. Germline V gene lookup returns CDR1 SEHNR and CDR2 FQNEAQ (reference sequence). CDR3 loop: CASSLGSGQGYEQYF. The CDR3 DNA is TGTGCCAGCAGCTTAGGCTCGGGACAGGGCTACGAGCAGTACTTC.

This chain uses TRBV24-1 with TRBJ2-7; 7 bases fit TRBD1. V dropped 5 bases and J dropped 2; count of bases not matched to a gene: 8. In germline, CDR1 is KGHDR, CDR2 SFDVKD. This CDR3 spans 15 amino acids. The CDR3 here is CATSGTGSRAYEQYF. CDR3 in DNA: TGTGCCACCAGTGGGACAGGATCGCGCGCCTACGAGCAGTACTTC.